This passage covers 28 T cell receptor beta chains from one sample sequenced in a study of PD-L1 blockade in urothelial cancer (TCRdb year 2017). Libraries were constructed by the immunoSEQ multiplex PCR assay. Drawn from immuneACCESS, this table holds only the in-frame rearrangements with V and J called that TCRdb kept. Clones are partly lost; checked studies trace under half to an unresolved V gene and leave the rest unexplained. The sample profile shows fewer than 40,000 clones; 80% to 95% of them were found once. The ten largest clones take up 8.3% of the sample. Sequenced material: PBMCs, taken around atezolizumab (anti-PD-L1) treatment. These receptors originate from a man in his sixties or seventies with urothelial cancer.

V and J are TRBV7-9 and TRBJ2-3; 12 bases agree with TRBD2. The CDR3 runs 16 residues. Germline CDR1 reads SEHNR; CDR2 reads FQNEAQ (reference sequence). Trimming took 1 base from V and 4 from J; bases not matched to a gene: 3. CDR3 in DNA: TGTGCCAGCAGCTTAGGACTAGCGGGAGTCGCAGATACGCAGTATTTT. It codes for CASSLGLAGVADTQYF.

This chain joins TRBV9 and TRBJ2-7; D possibly corresponds to TRBD2 (5 bases). Trimming took off 3 bases at V and 7 bases at J, with 14 bases between the two ends. The CDR3 is 13 residues long. Germline assignment: CDR1 SGDLS and CDR2 YYNGEE. CDR3 amino acids: CASSAGSGGEQYF. The CDR3 DNA reads as TGTGCCAGCAGCGCGGGGTCCGGTGGGGAGCAGTACTTC. Drawing the rest from reference TRBV9 and TRBJ2-7, the complete variable domain is DSGVTQTPKHLITATGQRVTLRCSPRSGDLSVYWYQQSLDQGLQFLIQYYNGEERAKGNILERFSAQQFPDLHSELNLSSLELGDSALYFCASSAGSGGEQYFGPGTRLTVT.

Written as DNA, the CDR3 is TGTGCCAGCAGTGGTCGGAGAGGCGGGGTAGGCGAGACCCAGTACTTC. Translated: CASSGRRGGVGETQYF. This chain connects TRBV28 to TRBJ2-5; possible D gene TRBD2, 6 bases. Trimming stripped 5 bases from V and 5 bases from J, with 21 bases between. The CDR3 consists of 16 residues. CDR1 and CDR2 from the germline V gene are MDHEN and SYDVKM.

The CDR3 DNA is TGTGCCAGCAGCCAAGGCCAAGAGCTAGCGACCTACGAGCAGTACTTC. Residues: CASSQGQELATYEQYF. This rearrangement joins TRBV4-2 to TRBJ2-7; D might be TRBD2 (6 bases). Germline CDR1 reads LGHNA; CDR2 reads YNFKEQ. Trimming took off 1 base at V and 2 bases at J, with 15 bases between the two ends. The CDR3 spans 16 residues.

The V gene is TRBV2, the J gene TRBJ2-2; TRBD2 matches 16 bases. V was pared by 6 bases and J by 5 bases, with 9 bases of the junction left unmatched. This CDR3 is 18 amino acids long. Germline values: CDR1 SNHLY, CDR2 FYNNEI. The CDR3 DNA reads TGTGCCAGCAGGAGGGGACTAGCGGGAGGGCCGGGGACCGGGGAGCTGTTTTTT. Translating it yields CASRRGLAGGPGTGELFF.

The chain employs TRBV4-1 and TRBJ2-7, with D perhaps TRBD2 (5 bases). The CDR3 has 14 residues. In germline, CDR1 is MGHRA, CDR2 YSYEKL. The germline V and J ends were trimmed by 5 bases and 0 bases, with 11 bases remaining between them. The CDR3 DNA is TGCGCCAGCAGCGGACTTACCAGCTCCTACGAGCAGTACTTC. Translated, it gives CASSGLTSSYEQYF.

The V gene is TRBV19, the J gene TRBJ2-5; D is possibly TRBD2 (5 bases). Germline values: CDR1 LNHDA, CDR2 SQIVND (reference sequence). With 5 bases removed from V and 5 bases from J, the gap between germline ends came to 15 bases. The CDR3 sequence is 14 residues long. CDR3 amino acids: CASSEGSGGETQYF. The CDR3 nucleotides are TGTGCCAGTAGTGAAGGGAGTGGTGGGGAGACCCAGTACTTC. The whole variable domain, filled in from reference TRBV19 and TRBJ2-5, reads DGGITQSPKYLFRKEGQNVTLSCEQNLNHDAMYWYRQDPGQGLRLIYYSQIVNDFQKGDIAEGYSVSREKKESFPLTVTSAQKNPTAFYLCASSEGSGGETQYFGPGTRLLVL.

A single count supports this clone. CDR3 in DNA: TGTGCCAGCAGCTCAAGTCAAAGTAGCGGGAGGGCCAGCACCGGGGAGCTGTTTTTT. The encoded protein is CASSSSQSSGRASTGELFF. This chain joins TRBV7-7 and TRBJ2-2; 11 bases are shared with TRBD2. V shed 4 bases and J 4 bases; nucleotides not matched to a gene: 14. CDR1 SSHAT and CDR2 FNYEAQ come from the germline V gene (reference sequence). The CDR3 consists of 19 residues.

The rearrangement joins TRBV5-1 to TRBJ1-2, with a weak D call TRBD1 (5 bases). This CDR3 region has 14 residues. V lost 0 bases, J lost 4 bases, and 10 bases lay in between. Germline CDR1 and CDR2: SGHRS and YFSETQ. The CDR3 region is CASSLDQDTYGYTF. CDR3 in DNA: TGCGCCAGCAGCTTGGACCAGGACACCTATGGCTACACCTTC. The whole variable domain, remainder taken from reference TRBV5-1 and TRBJ1-2, is KAGVTQTPRYLIKTRGQQVTLSCSPISGHRSVSWYQQTPGQGLQFLFEYFSETQRNKGNFPGRFSGRQFSNSRSEMNVSTLELGDSALYLCASSLDQDTYGYTFGSGTRLTVV.

In this sample, this clone turned up once. This chain links TRBV4-2 with TRBJ2-2, with D perhaps matching TRBD2 (6 bases). V was cut by 5 bases and J by 6 bases, with 13 bases left in between. CDR3 size: 14 residues. The germline gives CDR1 LGHNA, CDR2 YNFKEQ. The CDR3 coding sequence is TGTGCCAGCAGCACCCGACTAGATCCCGGGGAGCTGTTTTTT. This codes for CASSTRLDPGELFF.

The chain carries TRBV5-1 and TRBJ1-1, with a possible D match to TRBD1 (5 bases). CDR3 length equals 15 residues. Germline V CDR1 and CDR2: SGHRS, YFSETQ. V was shortened by 0 bases and J by 3 bases, with 12 bases between the two germline ends. For the CDR3, the DNA is TGCGCCAGCAGCTTGGCGGGGGTGGGGGACACTGAAGCTTTCTTT. Translation: CASSLAGVGDTEAFF.

This chain joins TRBV9 and TRBJ2-3; D gene uncertain. Germline V lookup: CDR1 SGDLS, CDR2 YYNGEE. The CDR3 has 14 residues. The ends were cut back, 0 bases at V and 2 bases at J, with 7 bases in the middle. This CDR3 is CASSVGVFTDTQYF. DNA for the CDR3: TGTGCCAGCAGCGTAGGAGTCTTCACAGATACGCAGTATTTT.

This sequence joins TRBV28 and TRBJ2-5; 8 bases map to TRBD1. V was clipped by 6 bases and J by 5 bases; unmatched bases: 8. The CDR3 spans 14 residues. The germline V gene encodes CDR1 MDHEN and CDR2 SYDVKM. The CDR3 nucleotides read TGTGCCAGCAGCTCACCAGGGGGCGGTGAGACCCAGTACTTC. This translates into CASSSPGGGETQYF.

The sample holds one count of this clone. The chain recombines TRBV7-9 with TRBJ1-4; 9 bases align to TRBD1. There are 16 residues in the CDR3. Germline loops: CDR1 SEHNR, CDR2 FQNEAQ (reference sequence). The ends lost 3 bases at V and 2 bases at J; junction bases unmatched: 4. The CDR3 DNA is TGTGCCAGCAGCTTGACAGGGGGGAGGACTAATGAAAAACTGTTTTTT. Its protein product is CASSLTGGRTNEKLFF.

This chain uses TRBV20-1 with TRBJ2-1; 8 bases agree with TRBD2. V shed 5 bases, J shed 13 bases, and the junction held 7 bases outside the gene matches. CDR1 is DFQATT, CDR2 SNEGSKA, per germline (reference sequence). There are 11 residues in the CDR3. This chain's CDR3 is CSALTSVAQFF. The DNA of the CDR3 is TGCAGTGCTCTGACTAGCGTAGCTCAGTTCTTC.

The chain carries TRBV19 and TRBJ2-7; 9 positions agree with TRBD1. In germline, CDR1 is LNHDA, CDR2 SQIVND (reference sequence). The CDR3 is made up of 14 amino acids. With 5 bases clipped from V and 2 bases from J, the junction kept 4 bases outside the gene matches. In DNA form, the CDR3 reads TGTGCCAGTAGTTGGGGACAGGGCCCCTACGAGCAGTACTTC. It specifies CASSWGQGPYEQYF.

The DNA of the CDR3 is TGTGCCAGCAGTCCAACTAGCGGCTCCTACAATGAGCAGTTCTTC. This translates into CASSPTSGSYNEQFF. The V and J genes are TRBV6-6 and TRBJ2-1; 8 bases are a match to TRBD2. J was trimmed by 0 bases and V by 5 bases; bases with no gene match: 3. CDR1 is MNHNY and CDR2 is SVGAGI in the germline V gene (reference sequence). This CDR3 is 15 amino acids long.

This chain links TRBV15 with TRBJ1-1; D is unresolved. Germline-derived CDR1 and CDR2 are LNHNV and YYDKDF (reference sequence). This CDR3 has 15 residues. Trimming cost V 0 bases and J 0 bases, with 8 bases left between them. The CDR3: CATSRDISLNTEAFF. The CDR3 region has the DNA TGTGCCACCAGCAGAGATATTAGCCTGAACACTGAAGCTTTCTTT.

CDR3 bases: TGTGCCAGCAGTCCAGGGACAGGGGGCGATCAGCCCCAGCATTTT. The encoded protein is CASSPGTGGDQPQHF. The rearrangement joins TRBV27 to TRBJ1-5, with TRBD1 identical over 12 bases. This CDR3 contains 15 residues. The V gene's germline CDR1 is MNHEY and CDR2 SMNVEV (reference sequence). The V segment lost 5 bases and the J segment 5 bases; nucleotides outside the gene matches: 4.

V gene TRBV10-3 combines with J gene TRBJ2-2, with TRBD1 matching over 8 bases. The CDR3 spans 15 residues. V shed 5 bases, J shed 5 bases, and the junction held 7 bases outside the gene matches. Germline loops: CDR1 ENHRY, CDR2 SYGVKD. For the CDR3, the DNA is TGTGCCATCAGTCCGTCCCGGGACAGGACCGGGGAGCTGTTTTTT. This gives the protein CAISPSRDRTGELFF.

This clone has only a few counts. The chain joins TRBV6-7 to TRBJ2-5, with a weak D call TRBD2 (5 bases). TRBV6-7 is filed as an ORF, its function uncertain. Trimming removed 5 bases at V and 2 bases at J, with 12 bases between. CDR3 length: 14 residues. CDR3 amino acids: CASSPRGHQETQYF. CDR3 nucleotide sequence: TGTGCCAGCAGTCCTCGCGGGCATCAAGAGACCCAGTACTTC.

The chain combines TRBV6-5 with TRBJ1-2; TRBD1 might be the D (5 bases). The germline V and J ends were trimmed by 5 bases and 7 bases, with 14 bases remaining between them. Germline V gene sequence: CDR1 MNHEY, CDR2 SVGAGI. The CDR3 length is 13 residues. CDR3 region: CASSRDRGAGYTF. CDR3 in DNA: TGTGCCAGCAGTCGAGATAGGGGCGCTGGCTACACCTTC.

The V call is TRBV6-5, the J call TRBJ2-1, with 11 bases aligning to TRBD2. The CDR3 extends over 15 amino acids. Germline V gene lookup returns CDR1 MNHEY and CDR2 SVGAGI. V lost 6 bases to trimming and J lost 2 bases; unmatched junction nucleotides: 3. The CDR3 DNA follows: TGTGCCAGCAGCACGACTAGCGGGGCCTACAATGAGCAGTTCTTC. Translating gives CASSTTSGAYNEQFF.

DNA of the CDR3: TGTGCCAGCAGTGAAGCCGGGAATACGCAGTATTTT. It specifies CASSEAGNTQYF. J is TRBJ2-3 and V is TRBV2; D possibly corresponds to TRBD2 (5 bases). V lost 0 bases, J lost 7 bases, and 5 bases lay in between. This CDR3 is built from 12 residues. Germline values: CDR1 SNHLY, CDR2 FYNNEI.

This clone is a singleton in its sample. V and J are TRBV19 and TRBJ2-1, with TRBD2 matching 11 bases. V lost 3 bases to trimming and J lost 5 bases; unmatched junction nucleotides: 18. This CDR3 has 20 amino acids. Germline V CDR1 and CDR2: LNHDA, SQIVND (reference sequence). CDR3 nucleotide sequence: TGTGCCAGTAGTATCCCCTTTCGCCCGGCTAGCGGGAGGCGACACAATGAGCAGTTCTTC. It is translated as CASSIPFRPASGRRHNEQFF.

This clone was detected a few times. The chain is built from TRBV5-4 and TRBJ1-5, with D possibly matching TRBD1 (5 bases). The CDR3 spans 14 residues. Trimming shortened V by 1 base and J by 4 bases, and 9 bases separated the two germline ends. CDR1 is SGHNT, CDR2 YYREEE, per germline (reference sequence). This CDR3 reads CASSLQGANQPQHF. The DNA for the CDR3 is TGTGCCAGCAGCTTGCAAGGGGCAAATCAGCCCCAGCATTTT.

The chain combines TRBV30 with TRBJ2-2; 7 bases fit TRBD2. Germline CDR1 and CDR2: GTSNPN and SVGIG (reference sequence). This CDR3 is 16 amino acids long. V was clipped by 0 bases and J by 4 bases; unmatched bases: 8. This chain's CDR3 is CAWSVLGGSSTGELFF. The CDR3 nucleotides read TGTGCCTGGAGTGTACTTGGCGGGAGTTCCACCGGGGAGCTGTTTTTT.

The CDR3 protein is CASSSRSLTSGRLYEQYF. The CDR3 bases are TGTGCCAGCAGTTCCAGATCCCTAACTAGCGGGAGGCTGTACGAGCAGTACTTC. The chain recombines TRBV28 with TRBJ2-7; 12 bases match TRBD2. The CDR3 covers 18 residues. V trimming: 4 bases; J trimming: 4 bases; junction bases outside the gene matches: 14. Looked up from germline, CDR1 is MDHEN and CDR2 is SYDVKM.